This TCR beta chain was obtained from a study of blood T cell repertoires in COVID-19. Study in general: Researchers got acute and convalescent COVID-19 samples from the United States, Italy and Spain. T cells, B-cell-depleted T cells, or PBMCs supplied cDNA or gDNA.

The CDR3 length is 15 residues. CDR1 is SGHRS, CDR2 YFSETQ, per germline. V shed 0 bases and J shed 1 base, with 11 bases lying between them. Per the original methods: Amplifying reference gene primers gave estimates of nucleated cell counts. Measured with immunoSEQ multiplex PCR; TCRdb has only the in-frame clones, and not every one. V, J and clone size are taken as reported in that table, and D and trimming were inferred from the DNA itself. The sample records around 100,000 clones, approximately 91% being singletons. This clone appeared a single time. The receptor was isolated from a human donor in a cohort sampled during active COVID-19. What was sequenced was peripheral blood. The V and J genes are TRBV5-1 and TRBJ2-7; a weak D match, TRBD2 (6 bases). The CDR3 nucleotides are TGCGCCAGCAGCTTGGTGGCTAGCGAGTCCTACGAGCAGTACTTC. This gives the protein CASSLVASESYEQYF.